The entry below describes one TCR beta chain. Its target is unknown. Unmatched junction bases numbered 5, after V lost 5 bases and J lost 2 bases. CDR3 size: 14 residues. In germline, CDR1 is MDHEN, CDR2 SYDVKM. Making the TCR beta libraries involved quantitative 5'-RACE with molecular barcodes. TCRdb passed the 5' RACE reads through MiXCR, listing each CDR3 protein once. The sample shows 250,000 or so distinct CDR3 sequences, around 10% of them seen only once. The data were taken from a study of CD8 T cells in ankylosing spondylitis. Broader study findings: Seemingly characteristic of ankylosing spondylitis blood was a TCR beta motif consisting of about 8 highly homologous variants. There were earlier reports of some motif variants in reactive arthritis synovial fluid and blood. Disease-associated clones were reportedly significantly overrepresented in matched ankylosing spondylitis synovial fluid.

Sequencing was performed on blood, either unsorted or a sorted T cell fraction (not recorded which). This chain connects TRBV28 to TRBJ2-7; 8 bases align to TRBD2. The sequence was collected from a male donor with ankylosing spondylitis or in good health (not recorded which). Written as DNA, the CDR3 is TGTGCCAGCAGTCCCCGGGGGGGTACCTACGAGCAGTACTTC. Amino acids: CASSPRGGTYEQYF.